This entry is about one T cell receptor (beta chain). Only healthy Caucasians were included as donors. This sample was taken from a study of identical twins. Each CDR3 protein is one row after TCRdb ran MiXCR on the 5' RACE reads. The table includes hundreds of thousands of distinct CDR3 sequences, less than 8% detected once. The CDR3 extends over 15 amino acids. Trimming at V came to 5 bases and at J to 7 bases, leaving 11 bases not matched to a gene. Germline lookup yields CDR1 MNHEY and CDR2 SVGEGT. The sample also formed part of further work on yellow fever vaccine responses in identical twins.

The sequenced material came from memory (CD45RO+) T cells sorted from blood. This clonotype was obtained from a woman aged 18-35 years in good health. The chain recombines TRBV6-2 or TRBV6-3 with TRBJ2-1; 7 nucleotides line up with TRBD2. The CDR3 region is CASSDASGLGNEQFF. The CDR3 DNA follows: TGTGCCAGCAGTGACGCTAGCGGCCTTGGAAATGAGCAGTTCTTC.